The subject of this entry is one T cell receptor (beta chain). This specimen comes from a study of blood T cell repertoires in COVID-19. Study background: T cells, B-cell-depleted T cells, or PBMCs provided the cDNA or gDNA that served as material.

The CDR3 runs to 12 residues. The germline V and J ends were trimmed by 0 bases and 4 bases, with 3 bases remaining between them. As processed by the authors: Reference gene primer amplification gave nucleated cell count estimates. TCRdb's table, derived via immunoSEQ multiplex PCR, lists solely in-frame clones and lacks some. Clonal size and the V and J genes are those of that table, whereas D and trimming came from the DNA. The sample lists more than 400,000 clones, over 75% occurring once. The sample was peripheral blood. The receptor was isolated from a human donor in a cohort sampled during active COVID-19. The chain couples TRBV12-3 or TRBV12-4 to TRBJ1-1; D is ambiguous. CDR3 in DNA: TGTGCCAGCAGTTTAGCCGTCACTGAAGCTTTCTTT. This sequence encodes CASSLAVTEAFF.